The rows below give T cell receptor beta chains drawn from one sample of a study of regulatory T cells in long-lasting Graves disease. TCRdb re-analysed the multiplex PCR reads in MiXCR, keeping a single row per CDR3 protein. The sample consists of 400,000 to 500,000 distinct CDR3 sequences, 15% of them appearing once. This same sample was also taken into another study, of T cells in Graves' hyperthyroidism and ophthalmopathy.

This material consisted of peripheral blood mononuclear cells (PBMCs), taken at new diagnosis, from a patient treated with antithyroid drugs. These receptors came from a woman younger than 45 with Graves disease. The CDR3 runs from the conserved cysteine through the conserved F or W. Fields, in order: D gene, J gene, V gene, clone size, CDR3 DNA, CDR3 protein. D genes are given only for firm matches. Size values are once, few and many counts, or a class for expanded clones, and some rows have none.

-,TRBJ2-5,TRBV6-5,many,TGTGCCAGCAGTTACTTAAACCGGGACACCTACCAAGAGACCCAGTACTTC,CASSYLNRDTYQETQYF
-,TRBJ2-2,TRBV24-1,many,TGTGCCACTCAGCCGGACAGGAACACCGGGGAGCTGTTTTTT,CATQPDRNTGELFF
-,TRBJ2-7,TRBV28,many,TGTGCCAGCAGTAAACCGACAGGCCGCTACGAGCAGTACTTC,CASSKPTGRYEQYF
-,TRBJ2-5,TRBV12-3/TRBV12-4,many,TGTGCCAGCAGTTTAGCGCTGGGGCCCCAGCGAGAGACCCAGTACTTC,CASSLALGPQRETQYF
-,TRBJ2-1,TRBV15,few,TGTGCCACCAGCAGAGCCAGACTCCCACCCTACAATGAGCAGTTCTTC,CATSRARLPPYNEQFF
TRBD2,TRBJ2-1,TRBV12-3/TRBV12-4,many,TGTGCCAGCAGTTTGAACTCGGACGGTGGTAAAGGGACTAGCGGGAGGAGTGAGCAGTTCTTC,CASSLNSDGGKGTSGRSEQFF
TRBD2,TRBJ2-3,TRBV3-1,few,TGTGCCAGCAGCCCTTGGACTAGCGGGGGAGATACGCAGTATTTT,CASSPWTSGGDTQYF
-,TRBJ1-1,TRBV12-3/TRBV12-4,many,TGTGCCAGCTGGGGGGGGACTGAAGCTTTCTTT,CASWGGTEAFF
-,TRBJ1-4,TRBV5-1,few,TGCGCCAGCAGCTACCGAGGCAGATTTAATGAAAAACTGTTTTTT,CASSYRGRFNEKLFF
-,TRBJ2-3,TRBV27,many,TGTGCCAGCAGCTCCCCTCCAGATACGCAGTATTTT,CASSSPPDTQYF
TRBD1,TRBJ2-6,TRBV24-1,-,TGTGCCACCGCCCCGGGACAGGGGTTGTCTGGGGCCAACGTCCTGACTTTC,CATAPGQGLSGANVLTF
-,TRBJ2-7,TRBV7-8,few,TGTGCCAGCAGCGCTCCGGGGACCCTCTACGAGCAGTACTTC,CASSAPGTLYEQYF
TRBD2,TRBJ2-1,TRBV7-8,many,TGTGCCAGCAGCTTAGCGTCTAGCGGGAGGTCGCATGAGCAGTTCTTC,CASSLASSGRSHEQFF
TRBD2,TRBJ2-3,TRBV20-1,many,TGCAGTGCTGATACTAGCGGGAGGGATAGCACAGATACGCAGTATTTT,CSADTSGRDSTDTQYF
-,TRBJ1-2,TRBV24-1,few,TGTGCCACCAGTGATAACAGAGATAACTATGGCTACACCTTC,CATSDNRDNYGYTF
-,TRBJ2-7,TRBV6-1,many,TGTGCCAGCAGTCCGCCGGGGGCGTACGGAGAGCAGTACTTC,CASSPPGAYGEQYF
-,TRBJ2-2,TRBV11-3,few,TGTGCCAGCAGCTTAGAAGAGTTTGCGCCCAGGGTTGTGACCGGGGAGCTGTTTTTT,CASSLEEFAPRVVTGELFF
TRBD1,TRBJ1-1,TRBV12-3/TRBV12-4,many,TGTGCCAGCAGACCTACAGGGGTTGGTCGCGCTGAAGCTTTCTTT,CASRPTGVGRAEAFF